The 27 T cell receptor beta chains below were found in one sample sequenced in a study of T-cell memory formation after mild COVID-19. TCRdb reanalysed the 5' RACE reads using MiXCR and keeps one entry per CDR3 protein. This table holds about 180,000 distinct CDR3 sequences, less than 20% found once. Sequenced material: PBMCs or a T cell subset sorted from them (not recorded which). The receptors were sampled from a man aged 18 to 30 who had mild COVID-19 (a few samples of this study predate the infection). Cell type and time point are not known.

This clonotype has at least ten counts. The gene calls are TRBV5-1 and TRBJ1-1, with D tentatively TRBD1 (5 bases). The CDR3 consists of 14 residues. The V gene lost 0 bases and the J gene lost 5 bases, with 11 bases spanning the gap. Looked up from germline, CDR1 is SGHRS and CDR2 is YFSETQ. DNA for the CDR3: TGCGCCAGCAGCTTGGTAGTAGGGGATACTGAAGCTTTCTTT. Its translation is CASSLVVGDTEAFF.

The chain links TRBV7-2 to TRBJ2-1, with D possibly matching TRBD2 (6 bases). In germline, CDR1 is SGHTA, CDR2 FQGNSA. V was pared by 0 bases and J by 5 bases, with 11 bases between. The CDR3 is 15 amino acids. The CDR3 DNA is TGTGCCAGCAGCTTAGCGCGGGGCAGTCACAATGAGCAGTTCTTC. Translating it yields CASSLARGSHNEQFF. The full variable domain, rest sourced from reference TRBV7-2 and TRBJ2-1, is GAGVSQSPSNKVTEKGKDVELRCDPISGHTALYWYRQSLGQGLEFLIYFQGNSAPDKSGLPSDRFSAERTGGSVSTLTIQRTQQEDSAVYLCASSLARGSHNEQFFGPGTRLTVL.

The J gene is TRBJ2-1, the V gene TRBV20-1; D is possibly TRBD1 or TRBD2 (5 bases each). V gave up 6 bases and J gave up 3 bases, with 12 bases separating them. CDR1 is DFQATT and CDR2 is SNEGSKA in the germline V gene (reference sequence). The CDR3 totals 13 residues. CDR3 DNA: TGCAGTGCCGCAGGGACCCTCTACAATGAGCAGTTCTTC. Residues: CSAAGTLYNEQFF.

Only a few counts were recorded for this clonotype. The DNA of the CDR3 is TGTGCCAGCAGCTTAGTAGGGCGGGGGGGCCACTACAATGAGCAGTTCTTC. Its translation is CASSLVGRGGHYNEQFF. This chain joins TRBV7-2 and TRBJ2-1; 9 bases agree with TRBD2. CDR1 is SGHTA, CDR2 FQGNSA, per germline. The J segment lost 3 bases and the V segment lost 1 base, leaving 7 bases of the junction unmatched. The CDR3 covers 17 residues.

The V gene is TRBV30, the J gene TRBJ1-5; maybe TRBD1 (5 bases). CDR1 GTSNPN and CDR2 SVGIG come from the germline V gene (reference sequence). The V end lost 3 bases, the J end lost 3 bases, and 12 bases lay between the germline ends. This CDR3 is 14 amino acids long. In nucleotides, the CDR3 is TGTGCCTGGAGCCTCGGACATTTCAATCAGCCCCAGCATTTT. It codes for CAWSLGHFNQPQHF.

This clonotype was seen a few times. The V gene is TRBV4-1, the J gene TRBJ2-5; no definite D call. V dropped 1 base and J dropped 4 bases, with 10 bases sitting between them. The CDR3 spans 14 residues. Per the germline V gene, CDR1 is MGHRA and CDR2 is YSYEKL. DNA for the CDR3: TGCGCCAGCAGCCAAGGGGTGGGGTCAGAGACCCAGTACTTC. Encoded protein: CASSQGVGSETQYF.

This clonotype was recorded many times. The chain combines TRBV5-1 with TRBJ2-5; perhaps TRBD1 as D (6 bases). V was trimmed by 4 bases and J by 3 bases, leaving 13 bases between them. Germline V lookup: CDR1 SGHRS, CDR2 YFSETQ. CDR3 length: 14 amino acids. The CDR3 here is CASSGQSTEETQYF. Written as DNA, the CDR3 is TGCGCCAGCAGCGGACAGTCGACCGAAGAGACCCAGTACTTC.

This chain links TRBV2 with TRBJ2-7; D not resolved. Trimming stripped 4 bases from V and 7 bases from J, with 8 bases between. The CDR3 sequence is 11 residues long. From germline, CDR1 is SNHLY and CDR2 FYNNEI. The CDR3 loop is CASSVIGEQYV. In nucleotides, the CDR3 is TGTGCCAGCAGTGTAATTGGGGAGCAGTACGTC.

V gene TRBV20-1 combines with J gene TRBJ1-1, with a possible D match to TRBD1 (5 bases). Trimming removed 6 bases from V and 8 bases from J, with 10 bases in between. Germline CDR1 reads DFQATT; CDR2 reads SNEGSKA (reference sequence). The CDR3 is made up of 10 amino acids. This CDR3 is CSAPRQEAFF. The CDR3 bases are TGCAGTGCCCCACGACAGGAAGCTTTCTTT.

This clonotype showed up just a few times. The chain has TRBV7-2 and TRBJ2-5, with D possibly TRBD2 on 6 matching bases. Looked up from germline, CDR1 is SGHTA and CDR2 is FQGNSA. The ends were cut back, 0 bases at V and 9 bases at J, with 14 bases in the middle. CDR3 size: 14 residues. CDR3 DNA: TGTGCCAGCAGCTTAGCGGGACTGCTCGGTTCCCAGTACTTC. It codes for CASSLAGLLGSQYF. Drawing the rest from reference TRBV7-2 and TRBJ2-5, the complete variable domain is GAGVSQSPSNKVTEKGKDVELRCDPISGHTALYWYRQSLGQGLEFLIYFQGNSAPDKSGLPSDRFSAERTGGSVSTLTIQRTQQEDSAVYLCASSLAGLLGSQYFGPGTRLLVL.

V gene TRBV28 combines with J gene TRBJ1-3, with a tentative D call TRBD1 (5 bases). There are 14 residues in the CDR3. Looked up from germline, CDR1 is MDHEN and CDR2 is SYDVKM. V was clipped by 11 bases and J by 4 bases, with 18 bases between them. CDR3 in DNA: TGTGCCTCCATCTCTGGGACCGCAGGAAACACCATATATTTT. This translates into CASISGTAGNTIYF.

The V call is TRBV7-2, the J call TRBJ2-2; 7 bases line up with TRBD1. The CDR3 has 17 amino acids. V lost 2 bases to trimming and J lost 4 bases; unmatched junction nucleotides: 10. Germline CDR1 SGHTA, CDR2 FQGNSA. DNA of the CDR3: TGTGCCAGCAGCTTAAAAGGTCGGGCAGGGGGCACCGGGGAGCTGTTTTTT. Protein sequence: CASSLKGRAGGTGELFF.

This clonotype was seen at least ten times. The rearrangement joins TRBV5-5 to TRBJ2-2, with 7 bases aligning to TRBD2. The CDR3 spans 15 residues. V was clipped by 1 base and J by 0 bases; unmatched bases: 0. CDR1 and CDR2 from the germline V gene are SGHKS and YYEKEE (reference sequence). As DNA, the CDR3 is TGTGCCAGCAGCTTGCTAGCGGCGAACACCGGGGAGCTGTTTTTT. As protein: CASSLLAANTGELFF.

This clonotype was observed a handful of times. This chain links TRBV7-3 with TRBJ2-1; 7 positions agree with TRBD2. J gave up 5 bases and V 5 bases, and 6 bases lay outside the gene matches. The CDR3 has 14 amino acids. The germline gives CDR1 SGHTA, CDR2 FQGTGA. CDR3 in amino acids: CASSPSGANNEQFF. The DNA for the CDR3 is TGTGCCAGCAGCCCAAGCGGGGCTAACAATGAGCAGTTCTTC.

The chain carries TRBV4-1 and TRBJ2-1; TRBD1 matches at 9 bases. CDR3 length: 15 amino acids. V trimming: 3 bases; J trimming: 3 bases; junction bases outside the gene matches: 3. Germline V gene sequence: CDR1 MGHRA, CDR2 YSYEKL. The CDR3 region has the DNA TGCGCCAGCAGCCAGGGACAGGGCGGCTACAATGAGCAGTTCTTC. It yields the protein CASSQGQGGYNEQFF.

In its sample, this clonotype was seen a few times. The chain joins TRBV12-3 or TRBV12-4 to TRBJ2-1; D may correspond to TRBD1 or TRBD2 (6 bases each). Trimming took off 2 bases at V and 0 bases at J, with 14 bases between the two ends. This CDR3 comprises 17 residues. CDR3 bases: TGTGCCAGCAGTTTAAGGGGGGCTTCAAACTCCTACAATGAGCAGTTCTTC. It is translated as CASSLRGASNSYNEQFF.

This clonotype turned up a few times. J is TRBJ1-1 and V is TRBV4-1, with 10 bases identical to TRBD1. Trimming removed 6 bases from V and 5 bases from J; junction bases left unmatched: 9. The germline V gene has CDR1 MGHRA and CDR2 YSYEKL. This CDR3 has 15 amino acids. CDR3 nucleotide sequence: TGCGCCAGCAGTCCACGTGACAGGGGGCAGACTGAAGCTTTCTTT. Its translation is CASSPRDRGQTEAFF.

The chain links TRBV19 to TRBJ2-5; D is ambiguous. Trimming cost V 1 base and J 5 bases, with 8 bases left between them. The germline CDR1 and CDR2 sequences are LNHDA and SQIVND (reference sequence). The CDR3 totals 13 residues. CDR3 loop: CASSIALGETQYF. DNA for the CDR3: TGTGCCAGTAGTATAGCTCTGGGGGAGACCCAGTACTTC.

This clonotype was seen only a few times. The rearrangement uses TRBV24-1 and TRBJ2-2, with TRBD2 identical over 9 bases. After removal of 4 bases from V and 4 bases from J, the junction contained 6 bases not matched to a gene. The CDR3 consists of 16 residues. CDR1 KGHDR and CDR2 SFDVKD come from the germline V gene. The CDR3 protein is CATSDSSGGLTGELFF. CDR3 DNA: TGTGCCACCAGTGACTCCAGCGGGGGGCTCACCGGGGAGCTGTTTTTT.

This clonotype was detected a few times. The V and J genes are TRBV4-1 and TRBJ2-7, with D possibly being TRBD2 (7 bases). V dropped 0 bases and J dropped 3 bases, with 15 bases sitting between them. The CDR3 spans 16 residues. Germline V gene data show CDR1 as MGHRA and CDR2 as YSYEKL. CDR3 bases: TGCGCCAGCAGCCAAGATCTTGCGGGGGCTGGCTACGAGCAGTACTTC. This codes for CASSQDLAGAGYEQYF.

The gene calls are TRBV5-4 and TRBJ2-5; 8 bases line up with TRBD1. Germline V lookup: CDR1 SGHNT, CDR2 YYREEE (reference sequence). The trim removed 1 base at V and 4 bases at J, leaving 6 bases unmatched. The CDR3 has 15 residues. CDR3 region: CASSLKRGQGETQYF. Here the CDR3 DNA reads TGTGCCAGCAGCTTGAAGAGAGGACAGGGAGAGACCCAGTACTTC.

The chain couples TRBV10-3 to TRBJ1-6, with a weak D call TRBD1 (5 bases). V was pared by 5 bases and J by 2 bases, with 16 bases between. The CDR3 is 17 amino acids. In germline, CDR1 is ENHRY, CDR2 SYGVKD. DNA for the CDR3: TGTGCCATCAGTCGGGGGACCCCCCGGACCTATAATTCACCCCTCCACTTT. Translating it yields CAISRGTPRTYNSPLHF.

The CDR3, as DNA: TGTGCCAGCAGCTTGGGGGTTTCGTACGAGCAGTACGTC. This codes for CASSLGVSYEQYV. The J gene is TRBJ2-7, the V gene TRBV5-5; D is ambiguous. CDR1 is SGHKS, CDR2 YYEKEE, per germline (reference sequence). The CDR3 runs 13 residues. The V end was cut by 0 bases, the J end by 4 bases, with 8 bases between.

This clonotype occurred a few times. The V and J genes are TRBV6-1 and TRBJ2-7, with D maybe TRBD2 (6 bases). In germline, CDR1 is MNHNS, CDR2 SASEGT. The CDR3 runs to 15 residues. V was shortened by 6 bases and J by 6 bases, with 21 bases between the two germline ends. The CDR3 loop is CASRPAGLQTGEQYV. As DNA, the CDR3 is TGTGCCAGCAGGCCGGCGGGACTCCAGACCGGCGAGCAGTACGTC.

V usage is TRBV7-2 and J usage is TRBJ2-1; D is perhaps TRBD1 (5 bases). Germline CDR1 reads SGHTA; CDR2 reads FQGNSA. The CDR3 is 15 amino acids. Trimming cost V 2 bases and J 10 bases, with 18 bases left between them. The CDR3 sequence: CASSLNGRGIGEQFF. CDR3 DNA: TGTGCCAGCAGCTTAAACGGAAGGGGCATTGGAGAGCAGTTCTTC.

The gene calls are TRBV7-3 and TRBJ1-5; D unresolved. From germline, CDR1 is SGHTA and CDR2 FQGTGA. The CDR3 covers 11 residues. The V end lost 5 bases, the J end lost 5 bases, and 4 bases lay between the germline ends. This chain's CDR3 is CASSRDQPQHF. CDR3 sequence (DNA): TGTGCCAGCAGCCGTGATCAGCCCCAGCATTTT.

DNA of the CDR3: TGTGCCAGCAGCTTGCCCCCAGGGAGTGGTGAGACCCAGTACTTC. It encodes CASSLPPGSGETQYF. The chain uses TRBV5-6 and TRBJ2-5, with D possibly called TRBD1 or TRBD2 (5 bases each). This CDR3 has 15 amino acids. The V end lost 1 base, the J end lost 5 bases, and 15 bases lay between the germline ends. CDR1 is SGHDT and CDR2 is YYEEEE in the germline V gene.